Included here is one T cell receptor (beta chain) sequence, with context. The data are from a study of control samples from healthy donors and cancer patients. Germline V CDR1 and CDR2: SGDLS, YYNGEE. Trimming stripped 4 bases from V and 4 bases from J, with 15 bases between. The CDR3 is made up of 16 amino acids. Sequencing used immunoSEQ multiplex PCR; TCRdb keeps in-frame clones, though not all of them. The data show 150,000 or so clones, over 85% seen once. Material: blood. The chain has TRBV9 and TRBJ2-6; D ambiguous. This clonotype was sampled from a man between 18 and 35 years old in good health. This CDR3 is CASSSPIVTGANVLTF. The CDR3 coding sequence is TGTGCCAGCAGCTCTCCAATTGTAACCGGGGCCAACGTCCTGACTTTC. The complete variable domain, with remaining parts taken from reference TRBV9 and TRBJ2-6, reads DSGVTQTPKHLITATGQRVTLRCSPRSGDLSVYWYQQSLDQGLQFLIQYYNGEERAKGNILERFSAQQFPDLHSELNLSSLELGDSALYFCASSSPIVTGANVLTFGAGSRLTVL.